The rows below give T cell receptor beta chains drawn from one sample of a study of regulatory T cells in long-lasting Graves disease. Each CDR3 protein gets one entry after TCRdb re-called the multiplex PCR reads with MiXCR. The sample comprises around 400,000 distinct CDR3 sequences, roughly 15% of which are singletons, and approximately 21% rests with the top ten. Sequencing was performed on peripheral blood mononuclear cells (PBMCs), taken at new diagnosis, from a patient treated with antithyroid drugs. These receptors were collected from a female donor with Graves disease. The CDR3 runs from the conserved cysteine through the conserved F or W. A D gene is named only where the DNA matches it firmly. Not all rows give a size; the values are once, few, many and, for expanded clones, a class.

clone size: NA
V gene: TRBV30
J gene: TRBJ1-1
D gene: NA
CDR3 length: 13
CDR3 DNA: TGTGCCTGGAGTGTCAGTCAGAACACTGAAGCTTTCTTT
CDR3 protein: CAWSVSQNTEAFF

clone size: NA
V gene: TRBV28
J gene: TRBJ1-2
D gene: TRBD1
CDR3 length: 13
CDR3 DNA: TGTGCCAGCAGCCGACAGGGTTTGGGTGGCTACACCTTC
CDR3 protein: CASSRQGLGGYTF

clone size: many
V gene: TRBV24-1
J gene: TRBJ2-3
D gene: TRBD1
CDR3 length: 15
CDR3 DNA: TGTGCCACCAGCTGGACAGGGGGCGAAGGAGATACGCAGTATTTT
CDR3 protein: CATSWTGGEGDTQYF

clone size: many
V gene: TRBV5-1
J gene: TRBJ1-2
D gene: TRBD1
CDR3 length: 15
CDR3 DNA: TGCGCCAGCAGTGCGACAACCGGGACAGGGAATGGCTACACCTTC
CDR3 protein: CASSATTGTGNGYTF

clone size: NA
V gene: TRBV12-3/TRBV12-4
J gene: TRBJ1-6
D gene: NA
CDR3 length: 15
CDR3 DNA: TGTGCCAGCAGTTTCCGGGGGGGCCCAAATTCACCCCTCCACTTT
CDR3 protein: CASSFRGGPNSPLHF

clone size: many
V gene: TRBV7-9
J gene: TRBJ2-3
D gene: NA
CDR3 length: 17
CDR3 DNA: TGTGCCAGCAGCTTTTTCATGCGGACGGGAAACACAGATACGCAGTATTTT
CDR3 protein: CASSFFMRTGNTDTQYF

clone size: NA
V gene: TRBV5-1
J gene: TRBJ1-1
D gene: NA
CDR3 length: 15
CDR3 DNA: TGCGCCAGCAGCTTAGGGGGGACCTTGAACACTGAAGCTTTCTTT
CDR3 protein: CASSLGGTLNTEAFF

clone size: many
V gene: TRBV24-1
J gene: TRBJ2-3
D gene: NA
CDR3 length: 16
CDR3 DNA: TGTGCCACCAGTGGCGATACTGACATTGACACAGATACGCAGTATTTT
CDR3 protein: CATSGDTDIDTDTQYF

clone size: many
V gene: TRBV5-1
J gene: TRBJ1-2
D gene: NA
CDR3 length: 16
CDR3 DNA: TGCGCCAGCAGCTTGGACAGGGTCGGTGTTCACTATGGCTACACCTTC
CDR3 protein: CASSLDRVGVHYGYTF

clone size: many
V gene: TRBV28
J gene: TRBJ2-7
D gene: TRBD2
CDR3 length: 17
CDR3 DNA: TGTGCCAGCAGTTTTTGGGGGGCTAGCGGGAGGCCCCACGAGCAGTACTTC
CDR3 protein: CASSFWGASGRPHEQYF

clone size: NA
V gene: TRBV5-6
J gene: TRBJ1-2
D gene: TRBD1
CDR3 length: 16
CDR3 DNA: TGTGCCAGCAGCCCTGAACCGGGACAGGGCCACTATGGCTACACCTTC
CDR3 protein: CASSPEPGQGHYGYTF

clone size: many
V gene: TRBV3-1
J gene: TRBJ1-1
D gene: NA
CDR3 length: 12
CDR3 DNA: TGTGCCAGCAGCCAGGATGACACTGAAGCTTTCTTT
CDR3 protein: CASSQDDTEAFF

clone size: few
V gene: TRBV7-2
J gene: TRBJ2-1
D gene: NA
CDR3 length: 13
CDR3 DNA: TGTGCCAGCAGTCAGGGGACGGGCGATGAGCAGTTCTTC
CDR3 protein: CASSQGTGDEQFF

clone size: NA
V gene: TRBV20-1
J gene: TRBJ2-3
D gene: TRBD2
CDR3 length: 14
CDR3 DNA: TGCAGTGCTCATTCTAGCGGCAGCACAGATACGCAGTATTTT
CDR3 protein: CSAHSSGSTDTQYF

clone size: many
V gene: TRBV30
J gene: TRBJ2-2
D gene: NA
CDR3 length: 16
CDR3 DNA: TGTGCCTGGAGTGATCCCTGGCGGAACAACACCGGGGAGCTGTTTTTT
CDR3 protein: CAWSDPWRNNTGELFF

clone size: NA
V gene: TRBV27
J gene: TRBJ2-3
D gene: NA
CDR3 length: 11
CDR3 DNA: TGTGCCAGCAGTTTCTTCGATACGCAATATTTT
CDR3 protein: CASSFFDTQYF

clone size: many
V gene: TRBV3-1
J gene: TRBJ1-1
D gene: NA
CDR3 length: 14
CDR3 DNA: TGTGCCAGCAGCCAAGAGGGTGCTGGGGGAAAAGCTTTCTTT
CDR3 protein: CASSQEGAGGKAFF

clone size: few
V gene: TRBV29-1
J gene: TRBJ2-7
D gene: NA
CDR3 length: 11
CDR3 DNA: TGCAGCGTTTGGGTCGGCTACGAGCAGTACTTC
CDR3 protein: CSVWVGYEQYF

clone size: NA
V gene: TRBV3-1
J gene: TRBJ2-4
D gene: TRBD1
CDR3 length: 17
CDR3 DNA: TGTGCCAGCAGCCAAGATAGACAGGGCGCGATCAAAAACATTCAGTACTTC
CDR3 protein: CASSQDRQGAIKNIQYF

clone size: few
V gene: TRBV11-2
J gene: TRBJ2-3
D gene: NA
CDR3 length: 15
CDR3 DNA: TGTGCCGGCAGCCTACCACCCTCTGGGTGGCCCCAGCAGTATTTT
CDR3 protein: CAGSLPPSGWPQQYF

clone size: few
V gene: TRBV28
J gene: TRBJ2-2
D gene: TRBD1
CDR3 length: 15
CDR3 DNA: TGTGCCAGCAGTTTTAGGACAGGGGCCACCGGGGAGCTGTTTTTT
CDR3 protein: CASSFRTGATGELFF

clone size: many
V gene: TRBV2
J gene: TRBJ2-2
D gene: NA
CDR3 length: 14
CDR3 DNA: TGTGCCAGCCTAACTCGTCCGGATACCGGGGAGCTGTTTTTT
CDR3 protein: CASLTRPDTGELFF

clone size: many
V gene: TRBV20-1
J gene: TRBJ2-7
D gene: TRBD2
CDR3 length: 14
CDR3 DNA: TGCAGTGCTAGAGATCTCCCGGGACTAGCGCAGCAGTACTTC
CDR3 protein: CSARDLPGLAQQYF

clone size: many
V gene: TRBV20-1
J gene: TRBJ1-2
D gene: NA
CDR3 length: 13
CDR3 DNA: TGCAGTGCTTACAGGGAGGCGGATACGGGCTACACCTTC
CDR3 protein: CSAYREADTGYTF

clone size: many
V gene: TRBV7-9
J gene: TRBJ1-1
D gene: NA
CDR3 length: 13
CDR3 DNA: TGTGCCAGCAGCTGGGACACAGACACTGAAGCTTTCTTT
CDR3 protein: CASSWDTDTEAFF

clone size: NA
V gene: TRBV5-6
J gene: TRBJ2-7
D gene: TRBD2
CDR3 length: 16
CDR3 DNA: TGTGCCAGCAGCTTGGGGGGCGGCGGGAGCTCCTACGAGCAGTACTTC
CDR3 protein: CASSLGGGGSSYEQYF

clone size: many
V gene: TRBV11-2
J gene: TRBJ2-1
D gene: NA
CDR3 length: 11
CDR3 DNA: TGTGCCAGCAGCCAAAACAATGAGCAGTTCTTC
CDR3 protein: CASSQNNEQFF

clone size: NA
V gene: TRBV4-2
J gene: TRBJ2-3
D gene: NA
CDR3 length: 16
CDR3 DNA: TGTGCCAGCAGCCAAGTCGAGGTAGGAGGCACAGATACGCAGTATTTT
CDR3 protein: CASSQVEVGGTDTQYF

clone size: NA
V gene: TRBV4-1
J gene: TRBJ1-1
D gene: NA
CDR3 length: 13
CDR3 DNA: TGCGCCAGCACCGGGGGGGATGTGACTGAAGCTTTCTTT
CDR3 protein: CASTGGDVTEAFF

clone size: once
V gene: TRBV7-9
J gene: TRBJ1-5
D gene: NA
CDR3 length: 14
CDR3 DNA: TGTGCCAGCAGCTTAGGGGACATAAATCAGCCCCAGCATTTT
CDR3 protein: CASSLGDINQPQHF

clone size: many
V gene: TRBV2
J gene: TRBJ1-1
D gene: NA
CDR3 length: 15
CDR3 DNA: TGTGCCAGCAGTGATCTTCCGGCAGGGCTCACTGAAGCTTTCTTT
CDR3 protein: CASSDLPAGLTEAFF

clone size: NA
V gene: TRBV15
J gene: TRBJ2-7
D gene: TRBD2
CDR3 length: 15
CDR3 DNA: TGTGCCACCAGCAGAGGGACTAGCGGTACCTACGAGCAGTACTTC
CDR3 protein: CATSRGTSGTYEQYF

clone size: NA
V gene: TRBV5-6
J gene: TRBJ1-1
D gene: NA
CDR3 length: 14
CDR3 DNA: TGTGCCAGCAGCCCCCGACAGTTAGGGACTGAAGCTTTCTTT
CDR3 protein: CASSPRQLGTEAFF

clone size: many
V gene: TRBV4-1
J gene: TRBJ2-1
D gene: NA
CDR3 length: 14
CDR3 DNA: TGCGCCAGCAGCCCCGTTGTGGCCGGGGATGAGCAGTTCTTC
CDR3 protein: CASSPVVAGDEQFF

clone size: NA
V gene: TRBV2
J gene: TRBJ2-3
D gene: TRBD1
CDR3 length: 19
CDR3 DNA: TGTGCCAGCAGACCGGGACAGGGGGCGTCCGCCTCCTACACAGATACGCAGTATTTT
CDR3 protein: CASRPGQGASASYTDTQYF

clone size: NA
V gene: TRBV4-1
J gene: TRBJ1-2
D gene: TRBD1
CDR3 length: 16
CDR3 DNA: TGCGCCAGCAGCCAAGGACGGGACAGGGGGCACTATGGCTACACCTTC
CDR3 protein: CASSQGRDRGHYGYTF

clone size: many
V gene: TRBV6-1
J gene: TRBJ2-5
D gene: NA
CDR3 length: 15
CDR3 DNA: TGTGCCAGCAGACCCCCGGGACGCCGAAAAGAGACCCAGTACTTC
CDR3 protein: CASRPPGRRKETQYF

clone size: many
V gene: TRBV5-4
J gene: TRBJ1-2
D gene: TRBD1
CDR3 length: 15
CDR3 DNA: TGTGCCAGCAGCGACCCCGGGACAGGGGCCTATGGCTACACCTTC
CDR3 protein: CASSDPGTGAYGYTF

clone size: many
V gene: TRBV2
J gene: TRBJ1-2
D gene: NA
CDR3 length: 13
CDR3 DNA: TGTGCCAGCAGTGAAACAGGGTTTGATGGCTACACCTTC
CDR3 protein: CASSETGFDGYTF

clone size: many
V gene: TRBV19
J gene: TRBJ2-1
D gene: NA
CDR3 length: 15
CDR3 DNA: TGTGCCAGTAGTATAAGATGGCTAGGGGACAATGAGCAGTTCTTC
CDR3 protein: CASSIRWLGDNEQFF

clone size: many
V gene: TRBV6-1
J gene: TRBJ1-2
D gene: TRBD1
CDR3 length: 13
CDR3 DNA: TGTGCCAGCAGGACAGGGGATAAAGGTGGCTACACCTTC
CDR3 protein: CASRTGDKGGYTF

clone size: many
V gene: TRBV5-6
J gene: TRBJ2-7
D gene: TRBD1
CDR3 length: 15
CDR3 DNA: TGTGCCAGCAGCTTGGTTCAGGGGGCGTTGTACGAGCAGTACTTC
CDR3 protein: CASSLVQGALYEQYF

clone size: many
V gene: TRBV6-1
J gene: TRBJ2-2
D gene: TRBD1
CDR3 length: 14
CDR3 DNA: TGTGCCAGCAGTCCGCGACAGGGGCCCGGGGAGCTGTTTTTT
CDR3 protein: CASSPRQGPGELFF

clone size: many
V gene: TRBV7-9
J gene: TRBJ1-6
D gene: NA
CDR3 length: 15
CDR3 DNA: TGTGCCAGCAGCTTAGCGCGGGTTTCCAATTCACCCCTCCACTTT
CDR3 protein: CASSLARVSNSPLHF

clone size: many
V gene: TRBV9
J gene: TRBJ1-5
D gene: NA
CDR3 length: 14
CDR3 DNA: TGTGCCAGCAGCGTAGACGTAAGCAATCAGCCCCAGCATTTT
CDR3 protein: CASSVDVSNQPQHF

clone size: NA
V gene: TRBV5-6
J gene: TRBJ2-1
D gene: TRBD2
CDR3 length: 18
CDR3 DNA: TGTGCCAGCAGCTCGCCGTCATTTAGCGGGAGGGCCTACAATGAGCAGTTCTTC
CDR3 protein: CASSSPSFSGRAYNEQFF

clone size: many
V gene: TRBV5-1
J gene: TRBJ2-1
D gene: NA
CDR3 length: 15
CDR3 DNA: TGCGCCAGCAGCTTGGCGGGGGGCCGGTTGCATGAGCAGTTCTTC
CDR3 protein: CASSLAGGRLHEQFF

clone size: NA
V gene: TRBV6-1
J gene: TRBJ1-6
D gene: TRBD1
CDR3 length: 13
CDR3 DNA: TGTGCCAGCAGCACTCGGACAGGGTCACCCCTCCACTTT
CDR3 protein: CASSTRTGSPLHF

clone size: NA
V gene: TRBV6-1
J gene: TRBJ2-3
D gene: NA
CDR3 length: 13
CDR3 DNA: TGTGCCAGCGGAGACATGAGCACAGATACGCAGTATTTT
CDR3 protein: CASGDMSTDTQYF

clone size: many
V gene: TRBV7-6
J gene: TRBJ2-1
D gene: NA
CDR3 length: 15
CDR3 DNA: TGTGCCAGCAGCTTAGGGGCAGGGGTGTCCAATGAGCAGTTCTTC
CDR3 protein: CASSLGAGVSNEQFF

clone size: many
V gene: TRBV12-3/TRBV12-4
J gene: TRBJ2-3
D gene: TRBD1
CDR3 length: 16
CDR3 DNA: TGTGCCAGCAGTTTGAGAGGGGGCTACCTCACAGATACGCAGTATTTT
CDR3 protein: CASSLRGGYLTDTQYF

clone size: many
V gene: TRBV5-5
J gene: TRBJ2-7
D gene: NA
CDR3 length: 15
CDR3 DNA: TGTGCCAGCAGCCGTCGGGACACCGCCTCCTACGAGCAGTACTTC
CDR3 protein: CASSRRDTASYEQYF

clone size: NA
V gene: TRBV11-2
J gene: TRBJ2-1
D gene: TRBD1
CDR3 length: 15
CDR3 DNA: TGTGCCAGCAGCTTTAGACAGGGTGCCTACAATGAGCAGTCCTTC
CDR3 protein: CASSFRQGAYNEQSF